These T cell receptor beta chains were read from a single sample in a study of long-term antiretroviral therapy in people with HIV. Using immunoSEQ multiplex PCR, the repertoire was profiled, and TCRdb retains in-frame clones only, with some absent. The sample gives some 21,000 clones, under 90% of which show up once; over 8% is in the top ten. The source material was unsorted PBMCs, sampled at the start of antiretroviral therapy. These receptors all stem from a man aged 50-60 years with HIV. Each CDR3 is given with its conserved first and last residue. A D gene is named only where the DNA matches it firmly. The listing skips clone size in some rows; elsewhere it reads once, few, many or a size class.

J: TRBJ2-7; size: NA; V: TRBV9; D: TRBD2; DNA: TGTGCCAGCAGCGGGACTAGCAGCTACGAGCAGTACTTC; CDR3: CASSGTSSYEQYF
J: TRBJ2-5; size: NA; V: TRBV19; D: TRBD1; DNA: TGTGCCAGTAGTCTGACAGGGGGGAGGGAAGAGACCCAGTACTTC; CDR3: CASSLTGGREETQYF
J: TRBJ1-1; size: NA; V: TRBV30; D: NA; DNA: TGTGCCTGGAGTAGCACCGGTGGCGCTGAAGCTTTCTTT; CDR3: CAWSSTGGAEAFF
J: TRBJ2-3; size: NA; V: TRBV4-3; D: TRBD1; DNA: TGCGCCAGCAGCCAAGATACTCGGACAGGGAACACAGATACGCAGTATTTT; CDR3: CASSQDTRTGNTDTQYF
J: TRBJ2-5; size: once; V: TRBV28; D: TRBD2; DNA: TGTGCCAGCAGGAGAACTAGCGGGAAGAAGACCCAGTACTTC; CDR3: CASRRTSGKKTQYF
J: TRBJ1-2; size: medium-sized; V: TRBV5-1; D: NA; DNA: TGCGCCAGCAGCTTGGAGAGACCGGGAGACTACTATGGCTACACCTTC; CDR3: CASSLERPGDYYGYTF
J: TRBJ2-2; size: NA; V: TRBV4-3; D: NA; DNA: TGCGCCAGCAGCCAAGAAAGGGGGAGGCCCAACACCGGGGAGCTGTTTTTT; CDR3: CASSQERGRPNTGELFF
J: TRBJ2-5; size: NA; V: TRBV6-1; D: TRBD1; DNA: TGTGCCAGCAGTACAGACAGGGAAGTGGGGACCCAGTACTTC; CDR3: CASSTDREVGTQYF
J: TRBJ2-2; size: NA; V: TRBV11-2; D: TRBD2; DNA: TGTGCCAGCAGCTTACCTTTCAGCGGGAGATGGGGGGAGCTGTTTTTT; CDR3: CASSLPFSGRWGELFF
J: TRBJ2-2; size: NA; V: TRBV29-1; D: NA; DNA: TGCAGCGTTGAAGATCACGACGATGACACCGGGGAGCTGTTTTTT; CDR3: CSVEDHDDDTGELFF
J: TRBJ2-4; size: few; V: TRBV27; D: TRBD2; DNA: TGTGCCAGCAGTCCCGAAAGACTAGCGGGGTTAAGGGGCATTCAGTACTTC; CDR3: CASSPERLAGLRGIQYF
J: TRBJ2-5; size: NA; V: TRBV6-6; D: TRBD2; DNA: TGTGCCAGCAGTTTGAGCGGGGGGGGGATATGGGAGACCCAGTACTTC; CDR3: CASSLSGGGIWETQYF
J: TRBJ1-1; size: NA; V: TRBV7-2; D: TRBD1; DNA: TGTGCCAGCAGCCTGCAGGGGGGGACCACTGAAGCTTTCTTT; CDR3: CASSLQGGTTEAFF
J: TRBJ2-1; size: NA; V: TRBV28; D: NA; DNA: TGTGCCAGCAGCATACAGGGCTACAATGAGCAGTTCTTC; CDR3: CASSIQGYNEQFF
J: TRBJ1-1; size: NA; V: TRBV28; D: NA; DNA: TGTGCCAGCAGGGACACTGAAGCTTTCTTT; CDR3: CASRDTEAFF
J: TRBJ1-4; size: once; V: TRBV5-6; D: NA; DNA: TGTGCCAGCAGCTTGGTCAGGAGGATTGCAACTAATGAAAAACTGTTTTTT; CDR3: CASSLVRRIATNEKLFF
J: TRBJ1-5; size: few; V: TRBV19; D: TRBD1; DNA: TGTGCCAGTAGTATAGATCGAAGGACAGGGAGCAATCAGCCCCAGCATTTT; CDR3: CASSIDRRTGSNQPQHF
J: TRBJ1-2; size: NA; V: TRBV4-1; D: NA; DNA: TGCGCCAGCAGCCAACCAGCTAACTATGGCTACACCTTC; CDR3: CASSQPANYGYTF
J: TRBJ2-1; size: NA; V: TRBV27; D: TRBD1; DNA: TGTGCCAGCAGTTTATCGGGACAGGGGCCTAGCGGTTCCTACAATGAGCAGTTCTTC; CDR3: CASSLSGQGPSGSYNEQFF
J: TRBJ2-2; size: NA; V: TRBV2; D: TRBD2; DNA: TGTGCCAGCAGTGAGCGGGAGATACCCGGGGAGCTGTTTTTT; CDR3: CASSEREIPGELFF
J: TRBJ2-2; size: NA; V: TRBV18; D: NA; DNA: TGTGCCAGCTCACCAATCGGGAACACCGGGGAGCTGTTTTTT; CDR3: CASSPIGNTGELFF
J: TRBJ2-5; size: NA; V: TRBV7-2; D: NA; DNA: TGTGCCAGCAGCTTACCCGCGGACAGTGGGACCCAGTACTTC; CDR3: CASSLPADSGTQYF
J: TRBJ1-2; size: NA; V: TRBV7-2; D: TRBD1; DNA: TGTGCCAGCAGCTTCACAGGGGGTTACTATGGCTACACCTTC; CDR3: CASSFTGGYYGYTF
J: TRBJ1-5; size: NA; V: TRBV5-8; D: NA; DNA: TGTGCCAGCAGCGGGATCCGGGGCGGGGGTAGCAATCAGCCCCAGCATTTT; CDR3: CASSGIRGGGSNQPQHF
J: TRBJ2-5; size: NA; V: TRBV30; D: NA; DNA: TGTGCCTGGAGTTTACAGGAGAGAGAGACCCAGTACTTC; CDR3: CAWSLQERETQYF
J: TRBJ1-5; size: once; V: TRBV19; D: NA; DNA: TGTGCCAGTAGTATCGGGCGGGACGGGGGGCTAGGTAATCAGCCCCAGCATTTT; CDR3: CASSIGRDGGLGNQPQHF
J: TRBJ1-1; size: NA; V: TRBV30; D: NA; DNA: TGTGCCTGGAGTTCCGGGACTGAAGCTTTCTTT; CDR3: CAWSSGTEAFF
J: TRBJ2-3; size: NA; V: TRBV9; D: TRBD1; DNA: TGTGCCAGCAGCACCCGGGGACAGAGCACAGATACGCAGTATTTT; CDR3: CASSTRGQSTDTQYF
J: TRBJ1-3; size: NA; V: TRBV18; D: NA; DNA: TGTGCCAGCTCACAGCCGACAGTCTCTGGAAACACCATATATTTT; CDR3: CASSQPTVSGNTIYF
J: TRBJ1-5; size: NA; V: TRBV4-3; D: TRBD1; DNA: TGCGCCAGCAGCCAAGAGTTCACAGGGGATCAGCCCCAGCATTTT; CDR3: CASSQEFTGDQPQHF
J: TRBJ2-1; size: NA; V: TRBV4-1; D: TRBD2; DNA: TGCGCCAGCAGCCATTCCGGGGGGGGCCTACCTCATGAGCAGTTCTTC; CDR3: CASSHSGGGLPHEQFF
J: TRBJ2-7; size: once; V: TRBV5-6; D: NA; DNA: TGTGCCAGCAGCTTGACTAGCCGGGAGCAGTACTTC; CDR3: CASSLTSREQYF
J: TRBJ1-4; size: NA; V: TRBV6-5; D: TRBD1; DNA: TGTGCCAGCAGTTACACAGGGGGCGTTGAAAAACTGTTTTTT; CDR3: CASSYTGGVEKLFF
J: TRBJ1-2; size: NA; V: TRBV6-1; D: TRBD1; DNA: TGTGCCAGCAGTGAAAACGCGGCAGGGGGGTACTATGGCTACACCTTC; CDR3: CASSENAAGGYYGYTF
J: TRBJ2-5; size: NA; V: TRBV6-5; D: NA; DNA: TGTGCCAGCAGTTACTTGGGTCTTTACCAAGAGACCCAGTACTTC; CDR3: CASSYLGLYQETQYF
J: TRBJ1-2; size: NA; V: TRBV19; D: NA; DNA: TGTGCCAGTAGTATCCCGGGACCGCGGTATGGCTACACCTTC; CDR3: CASSIPGPRYGYTF
J: TRBJ1-1; size: NA; V: TRBV6-5; D: NA; DNA: TGTGCCAGCAGTTACTCTGCGAGCACTGAAGCTTTCTTT; CDR3: CASSYSASTEAFF
J: TRBJ1-3; size: NA; V: TRBV5-1; D: NA; DNA: TGCGCCAGCAGCCCGGGGCCGGGGAGAGGAAACACCATATATTTT; CDR3: CASSPGPGRGNTIYF
J: TRBJ1-2; size: NA; V: TRBV5-1; D: NA; DNA: TGCGCCAGCAGCTTGCTTGGGGCAGATACCTATGGCTACACCTTC; CDR3: CASSLLGADTYGYTF
J: TRBJ2-7; size: NA; V: TRBV28; D: TRBD1; DNA: TGTGCCAGCAGGTCCCGTTCGCCGGGACAGGGTGGCTACGAGCAGTACTTC; CDR3: CASRSRSPGQGGYEQYF
J: TRBJ2-3; size: once; V: TRBV6-1; D: TRBD2; DNA: TGTGCCAGCAGTGAAAGGCGGGGGGGTGAGAGGGATACGCAGTATTTT; CDR3: CASSERRGGERDTQYF
J: TRBJ2-3; size: NA; V: TRBV7-6; D: TRBD2; DNA: TGTGCCAGCAGCTTAGAGGGGACTAGCGGGAGCTATCCAGATACGCAGTATTTT; CDR3: CASSLEGTSGSYPDTQYF
J: TRBJ1-2; size: NA; V: TRBV27; D: TRBD1; DNA: TGTGCCAGCAGTTCAGGGACAGGCGCACTTGGCTACACCTTC; CDR3: CASSSGTGALGYTF
J: TRBJ1-2; size: NA; V: TRBV27; D: NA; DNA: TGTGCCAGCAGTCCACCGGGGCAGGCGGGAAGAGGCTACACCTTC; CDR3: CASSPPGQAGRGYTF
J: TRBJ1-1; size: NA; V: TRBV7-9; D: NA; DNA: TGTGCCAGCAGCTTTCGGGCGGGAGGCACTGAAGCTTTCTTT; CDR3: CASSFRAGGTEAFF
J: TRBJ2-2; size: few; V: TRBV25-1; D: NA; DNA: TGTGCCAGCAGTGATTCCCCGGAGACCGGGGAGCTGTTTTTT; CDR3: CASSDSPETGELFF
J: TRBJ2-7; size: NA; V: TRBV28; D: NA; DNA: TGTGCCAGCAGTCGGACCTCGGTCTACGAGCAGTACTTC; CDR3: CASSRTSVYEQYF
J: TRBJ2-3; size: NA; V: TRBV29-1; D: TRBD1; DNA: TGCAGCGTTGAGGACCGGGACAGGGGAAGTGCTACGCAGTATTTT; CDR3: CSVEDRDRGSATQYF
J: TRBJ1-5; size: once; V: TRBV21-1; D: NA; DNA: TGTGCCAGCAGCAAAGAGGGAACAGGGGTTCATCAGCCCCAGCATTTT; CDR3: CASSKEGTGVHQPQHF
J: TRBJ2-1; size: NA; V: TRBV4-1; D: NA; DNA: TGCGCCAGCAGCTTGTTACCCGGGTCCTACAATGAGCAGTTCTTC; CDR3: CASSLLPGSYNEQFF
J: TRBJ2-3; size: NA; V: TRBV2; D: NA; DNA: TGTGCCAGTGGGACCCTTGGGGGGCTCGCAGATACGCAGTATTTT; CDR3: CASGTLGGLADTQYF